The present T cell receptor (beta chain) was sequenced within a study of shared clonotypes between healthy human individuals. The naive CD8 subset, CD45RO-negative cells positively selected for CCR7, excluded terminally differentiated effector memory CD45RA+ cells. The method was immunoSEQ multiplex PCR; TCRdb's version includes in-frame clones alone and lacks a portion of them. This table holds hundreds of thousands of clones, about 96% found once. V lost 3 bases and J lost 4, with 10 bases in between. CDR1 MGHDK and CDR2 SYGVNS come from the germline V gene. This CDR3 comprises 15 residues. In the case of this clone: Its antigen remains unknown.

General study points: Non-shared clonotypes had lower generation probabilities than those shared by all four donors. Clonotype sharing among donors, it was expected, would be affected by sequencing depth. Only blood underwent sampling, and tissue repertoires likely differ.

This receptor was identified in a woman aged 25 to 39 in good health. The chain links TRBV25-1 to TRBJ2-6, with D possibly TRBD2 on 6 matching bases. Sequencing input: naive CD8+ T cells sorted from blood. The chain's CDR3 is CASSDRDSGANVLTF. The CDR3 nucleotides read TGTGCCAGCAGTGACAGGGACTCCGGGGCCAACGTCCTGACTTTC.